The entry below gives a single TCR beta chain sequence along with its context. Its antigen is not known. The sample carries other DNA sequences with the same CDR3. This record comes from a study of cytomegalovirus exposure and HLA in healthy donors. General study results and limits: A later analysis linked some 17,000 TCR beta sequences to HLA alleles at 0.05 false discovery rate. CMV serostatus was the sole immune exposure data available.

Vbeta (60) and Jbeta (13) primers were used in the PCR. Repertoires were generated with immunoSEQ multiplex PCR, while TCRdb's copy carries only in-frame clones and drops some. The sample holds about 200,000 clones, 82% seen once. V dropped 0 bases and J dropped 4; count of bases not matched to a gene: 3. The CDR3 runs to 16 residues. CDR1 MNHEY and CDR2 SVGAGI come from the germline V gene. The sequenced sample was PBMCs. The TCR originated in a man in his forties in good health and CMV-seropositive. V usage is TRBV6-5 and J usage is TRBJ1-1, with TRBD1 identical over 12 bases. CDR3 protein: CASSYSGQGARTEAFF. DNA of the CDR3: TGTGCCAGCAGTTACTCGGGACAGGGGGCGCGCACTGAAGCTTTCTTT.